One and the same sample provided the 10 T cell receptor beta chains below, sequenced in a study of T-cell memory formation after mild COVID-19. A single record per CDR3 protein comes from TCRdb applying MiXCR to the 5' RACE reads. The data contain 70,000 to 100,000 distinct CDR3 sequences, roughly 16% of them singletons. Sequenced material: PBMCs or a T cell subset sorted from them (not recorded which). The source of these receptors is a man in his late teens or twenties who had mild COVID-19 (a few samples of this study predate the infection). Cell type and time point are not known.

The chain carries TRBV11-2 and TRBJ2-3, with TRBD2 matching 10 bases. Germline CDR1 and CDR2: SGHAT and FQNNGV. The ends lost 5 bases at V and 4 bases at J; junction bases unmatched: 21. The CDR3 has 20 residues. CDR3 loop: CASSPYRSSGGPRLADTQYF. DNA of the CDR3: TGTGCCAGCAGCCCATACAGAAGTAGCGGGGGGCCAAGACTCGCAGATACGCAGTATTTT.

The V gene is TRBV7-3, the J gene TRBJ2-5; D not resolved. Germline values: CDR1 SGHTA, CDR2 FQGTGA. Trimming removed 0 bases from V and 1 base from J, with 6 bases in between. CDR3 length: 14 residues. The CDR3 sequence is CASSLTGLQETQYF. CDR3 nucleotide sequence: TGTGCCAGCAGCTTAACAGGGCTCCAAGAGACCCAGTACTTC. Full variable domain (rest looked up from reference TRBV7-3 and TRBJ2-5): GAGVSQTPSNKVTEKGKYVELRCDPISGHTALYWYRQSLGQGPEFLIYFQGTGAADDSGLPNDRFFAVRPEGSVSTLKIQRTERGDSAVYLCASSLTGLQETQYFGPGTRLLVL.

This clonotype has more than one count but fewer than ten. The V gene is TRBV27, the J gene TRBJ2-7, with TRBD2 as a possible D gene (7 bases). The CDR3 length is 14 residues. V lost 7 bases to trimming and J lost 6 bases, with 19 bases between them. CDR1 is MNHEY and CDR2 is SMNVEV in the germline V gene (reference sequence). The CDR3 nucleotides are TGTGCCAGCACTCTTACGACAGGCGGGGGCGAGCAGTACTTC. Translating it yields CASTLTTGGGEQYF.

This clonotype was recorded a few times. The chain joins TRBV4-1 to TRBJ2-2, with TRBD1 matching 9 bases. This CDR3 spans 16 amino acids. The V and J ends lost 4 bases and 6 bases, in that order; junction bases with no gene match: 9. Germline V gene sequence: CDR1 MGHRA, CDR2 YSYEKL. The CDR3 DNA follows: TGCGCCAGCAGCCGAACCGGGACAGGGAGTCCCGGGGAGCTGTTTTTT. Its protein product is CASSRTGTGSPGELFF.

The genes are TRBV7-9 and TRBJ2-1; TRBD2 matches at 8 bases. V was pared by 1 base and J by 8 bases, with 4 bases of the junction left unmatched. The CDR3 consists of 14 residues. The V gene's germline CDR1 is SEHNR and CDR2 FQNEAQ (reference sequence). The CDR3 loop reads CASSLVAGGYEQFF. In DNA form, the CDR3 reads TGTGCCAGCAGCTTAGTGGCGGGGGGCTATGAGCAGTTCTTC. Complete variable domain (other parts from reference TRBV7-9 and TRBJ2-1): DTGVSQNPRHKITKRGQNVTFRCDPISEHNRLYWYRQTLGQGPEFLTYFQNEAQLEKSRLLSDRFSAERPKGSFSTLEIQRTEQGDSAMYLCASSLVAGGYEQFFGPGTRLTVL.

This chain links TRBV5-1 with TRBJ2-3, with TRBD1 identical over 7 bases. This CDR3 is 15 amino acids long. V was clipped by 3 bases and J by 4 bases; unmatched bases: 8. Germline V gene lookup returns CDR1 SGHRS and CDR2 YFSETQ. The DNA for the CDR3 is TGCGCCAGCAGCTATTTGACAGGGTCCCCAGATACGCAGTATTTT. Translated, it gives CASSYLTGSPDTQYF.

This clonotype occurred many times. The rearrangement joins TRBV7-8 to TRBJ1-5; no reliable D call. CDR3 length equals 13 residues. Germline loops: CDR1 SGHVS, CDR2 FQNEAQ. V lost 1 base to trimming and J lost 5 bases, with 6 bases between them. The CDR3 reads CASSLVSHQPQHF. CDR3 bases: TGTGCCAGCAGCTTAGTGTCACATCAGCCCCAGCATTTT. Based on the CDR3 plus reference TRBV7-8 and TRBJ1-5, the full variable domain is GAGVSQSPRYKVAKRGQDVALRCDPISGHVSLFWYQQALGQGPEFLTYFQNEAQLDKSGLPSDRFFAERPEGSVSTLKIQRTQQEDSAVYLCASSLVSHQPQHFGDGTRLSIL.

V is TRBV29-1 and J is TRBJ2-1; TRBD1 is a possible D gene (6 bases). Germline values: CDR1 SQVTM, CDR2 ANQGSEA. This CDR3 has 13 amino acids. V dropped 4 bases and J dropped 10 bases, with 17 bases sitting between them. CDR3 nucleotide sequence: TGCAGCGTTGCGGGGCAGGGGCGCCAAGAGCAGTTCTTC. Translation gives CSVAGQGRQEQFF.

The chain has TRBV7-2 and TRBJ1-2; 7 bases map to TRBD1. CDR1 and CDR2 (germline): SGHTA, FQGNSA. This CDR3 region has 13 residues. The junction had 7 bases not matched to a gene; V was cut back by 8 bases and J by 4 bases. The chain's CDR3 is CASVPTGSYGYTF. The CDR3 DNA is TGTGCCAGCGTCCCGACAGGGTCCTATGGCTACACCTTC.

This chain connects TRBV4-3 to TRBJ1-5; no definite D call. The CDR3 is 15 residues long. Germline assignment: CDR1 LGHNA and CDR2 YSLEER. Trimming removed 0 bases from V and 4 bases from J, with 10 bases in between. The CDR3 nucleotides are TGCGCCAGCAGCCAAGATCGCCAGCCGAATCAGCCCCAGCATTTT. Encoded protein: CASSQDRQPNQPQHF.